A single sample is the source of the 8 T cell receptor beta chains below, sequenced in a study of CD8 T cells in Susac syndrome. Reverse transcription of roughly 0.45 to 1 ug RNA was performed with random hexamers. TCRdb analysed the immunoSEQ multiplex PCR reads with MiXCR anew, one entry per CDR3 protein. The sample has about 140,000 distinct CDR3 sequences, roughly 94% seen once. Sequencing input: CD4+ T cells from PBMCs. The source is a human donor with Susac syndrome.

The chain uses TRBV19 and TRBJ1-5; D is ambiguous. This CDR3 has 12 amino acids. Germline CDR1 reads LNHDA; CDR2 reads SQIVND (reference sequence). Trimming stripped 3 bases from V and 5 bases from J, with 5 bases between. Here the CDR3 DNA reads TGTGCCAGTAGTATGAACGATCAGCCCCAGCATTTT. The encoded protein is CASSMNDQPQHF.

The chain has TRBV5-1 and TRBJ1-2; D is possibly TRBD1 (5 bases). Germline V gene sequence: CDR1 SGHRS, CDR2 YFSETQ. V gave up 0 bases and J gave up 4 bases, with 13 bases separating them. CDR3 length: 15 amino acids. The CDR3 region is CASSLEGTPLYGYTF. CDR3 nucleotide sequence: TGCGCCAGCAGCTTGGAAGGGACTCCCCTCTATGGCTACACCTTC.

V is TRBV9 and J is TRBJ1-3; no clear D. The CDR3 runs to 12 residues. With 9 bases removed from V and 4 bases from J, the gap between germline ends came to 11 bases. Germline lookup yields CDR1 SGDLS and CDR2 YYNGEE. CDR3 bases: TGTGCCACCCAGGTGTGGGGAAACACCATATATTTT. Its protein is CATQVWGNTIYF.

V usage is TRBV30 and J usage is TRBJ1-4; D not certain. Germline V gives CDR1 GTSNPN, CDR2 SVGIG (reference sequence). The CDR3 sequence is 15 residues long. V lost 2 bases to trimming and J lost 6 bases, with 16 bases between them. The CDR3 sequence is CAWSPRALFDEKLFF. Here the CDR3 DNA reads TGTGCCTGGAGTCCCCGGGCACTCTTCGATGAAAAACTGTTTTTT.

The rearrangement links TRBV25-1 to TRBJ1-2; 11 bases are shared with TRBD1. J gave up 4 bases and V 4 bases, and 14 bases lay outside the gene matches. Germline V gene lookup returns CDR1 MGHDK and CDR2 SYGVNS. The CDR3 contains 18 residues. The CDR3 region has the DNA TGTGCCAGCAGTGCGGGCTCCGGGACAGGGGGTTTTCTCTATGGCTACACCTTC. This gives the protein CASSAGSGTGGFLYGYTF.

In DNA, the CDR3 is TGCGCCAGCAGCTTAGCCACAGGGAACTATGGCTACACCTTC. It yields the protein CASSLATGNYGYTF. The rearrangement links TRBV5-1 to TRBJ1-2; tentative D call: TRBD1 (6 bases). V was shortened by 2 bases and J by 2 bases, with 10 bases between the two germline ends. The germline CDR1 and CDR2 sequences are SGHRS and YFSETQ. This CDR3 spans 14 amino acids.

The chain carries TRBV25-1 and TRBJ2-1; no clear D. This CDR3 is 14 amino acids long. Looked up from germline, CDR1 is MGHDK and CDR2 is SYGVNS. The V end was cut by 7 bases, the J end by 5 bases, with 15 bases between. The CDR3 loop is CASNRAGANNEQFF. The CDR3 coding sequence is TGTGCCAGCAATAGGGCCGGAGCCAACAATGAGCAGTTCTTC.

The J gene is TRBJ2-2, the V gene TRBV29-1, with TRBD2 identical over 7 bases. Germline V gene sequence: CDR1 SQVTM, CDR2 ANQGSEA. The V segment lost 6 bases and the J segment 5 bases; nucleotides outside the gene matches: 6. CDR3 length: 13 amino acids. The CDR3 loop is CSVGAGVTGELFF. The CDR3 region has the DNA TGCAGCGTGGGTGCGGGGGTAACCGGGGAGCTGTTTTTT.